This T cell receptor beta chain was recovered during a study of shared clonotypes between healthy human individuals. Across the study: Aged between 18 and 49, the donors were a couple of women and three men.

Positive CCR7 selection of CD45RO-negative cells yielded the naive CD8 cells, and terminally differentiated effector memory CD45RA+ cells were excluded. The CDR3 runs 19 residues. The germline V gene encodes CDR1 KGHSH and CDR2 LQKENI. J was trimmed by 2 bases and V by 0 bases; bases with no gene match: 8. Generated by immunoSEQ multiplex PCR, the TCRdb table keeps only in-frame clones and is missing some. Of around 2,000,000 clones in the sample, 85% to 95% were seen once. This chain connects TRBV18 to TRBJ2-1; the match to TRBD2 covers 12 bases. What was sequenced was naive CD8+ T cells from PBMCs. The clonotype comes from a man between 18 and 29 years old in good health. Some clones in this sample may be carry-over from other donors' samples. CDR3 in amino acids: CASSPPPHRTSGAYNEQFF. CDR3 sequence (DNA): TGTGCCAGCTCACCACCACCGCACAGGACTAGCGGGGCCTACAATGAGCAGTTCTTC. The variable domain in full, completed from reference TRBV18 and TRBJ2-1, reads NAGVMQNPRHLVRRRGQEARLRCSPMKGHSHVYWYRQLPEEGLKFMVYLQKENIIDESGMPKERFSAEFPKEGPSILRIQQVVRGDSAAYFCASSPPPHRTSGAYNEQFFGPGTRLTVL.